This T cell receptor beta chain was identified during a study of T cell therapy after organ transplantation. Comments on this clone: What it recognizes is unknown.

There are 16 residues in the CDR3. CDR1 SGHTA and CDR2 FQGNSA come from the germline V gene. V gave up 7 bases and J gave up 6 bases, with 21 bases separating them. The table came from immunoSEQ multiplex PCR; TCRdb's copy has only in-frame clones and leaves some out. In the table there are roughly 20,000 clones, 84% of which are singletons. This sample's time point: 20-29 weeks after completion of therapy. V is TRBV7-2 and J is TRBJ2-2, with D perhaps TRBD2 (6 bases). Sequenced here: CD8+ T cells from blood, sampled after autologous CMV-specific T cell therapy. The clonotype originates from a human patient who had received a solid organ transplant and had CMV disease. Some T cells may be transferred from the graft donor. CDR3 DNA sequence: TGTGCCAGCAACGTGCCTAGCGAGACGCCAGCCGGGGAGCTGTTTTTT. This codes for CASNVPSETPAGELFF.